This T cell receptor (beta chain) was found in a study of siplizumab effects on memory and regulatory T cells. Study-level findings and limits: An assignable phenotype, naive or memory, was missing from roughly 84-95% of proliferating CD4+ or CD8+ clones. Alloreactive CD4+ clones that could be mapped were on average around 70% Treg-derived with siplizumab, against 25% to 30% in controls. Under siplizumab, alloreactive sequences traced to unstimulated CD4+ memory cells were significantly reduced.

TCRdb's table, derived via immunoSEQ multiplex PCR, lists solely in-frame clones and lacks some. The sample shows 90,000 to 110,000 clones, 92% of them seen only once. Germline V CDR1 and CDR2: SGHVS, FNYEAQ. The CDR3 is made up of 13 amino acids. The V and J ends lost 1 base and 4 bases respectively, with 8 bases between them. For this clone: Its antigen is unidentified.

The V gene is TRBV7-6, the J gene TRBJ2-7, with D maybe TRBD1 (6 bases). Sequencing was done on a sample of Tregs sorted from blood. This TCR was recovered from a human donor in good health. The CDR3 spells CASSLGGRYEQYF. CDR3 DNA sequence: TGTGCCAGCAGCTTAGGGGGGCGATACGAGCAGTACTTC.